This entry concerns a single TCR beta chain. Reverse transcription of roughly 0.5 to 1 ug RNA was carried out with random hexamers. Amplification of TCR beta CDR3 by immunoSEQ multiplex PCR spanned 54 Vbeta and 13 Jbeta. One entry per CDR3 protein results from TCRdb running MiXCR on the immunoSEQ multiplex PCR reads. The table shows some 110,000 distinct CDR3 sequences, with approximately 93% occurring only once. This record comes from a study of CD8 T cells in Susac syndrome. Germline CDR1 and CDR2: MDHEN and SYDVKM. Trimming removed 5 bases from V and 1 base from J, with 12 bases in between. The CDR3 spans 14 residues. The authors carried out high-throughput sequencing of TCR beta. They applied it to CD8+ and CD4+ T cells obtained from blood. Bulk CD8+ and CD4+ cells came from magnetic negative isolation; CD8+ TEMRA by FACS.

The source material was CD4+ T cells from PBMCs. The TCR was taken from a human donor with multiple sclerosis. This sequence joins TRBV28 and TRBJ2-7, with D possibly being TRBD2 (6 bases). The CDR3 nucleotides read TGTGCCAGCAGTCCCGGAGGGATTTCCTACGAGCAGTACTTC. Its translation is CASSPGGISYEQYF.